The clone carrying this T cell receptor (beta chain) was detected only a few times. These data come from a study of T-cell memory formation after mild COVID-19. V gave up 4 bases and J gave up 3 bases; unmatched junction bases: 3. The length of the CDR3 is 13 residues. TCRdb reanalysed the 5' RACE reads using MiXCR and keeps one entry per CDR3 protein. The sample lists some 490,000 distinct CDR3 sequences, 15% to 20% occurring once. The chain joins TRBV12-3 or TRBV12-4 to TRBJ2-7; TRBD2 matches 7 bases. This TCR was sampled from an adult woman who had mild COVID-19 (a few samples of this study predate the infection). Cell type and time point are not known. The sequencing input was PBMCs or a T cell subset sorted from them (not recorded which). The CDR3 DNA reads as TGTGCCAGCAGTTGGACTAGAGTCTACGAGCAGTACTTC. As protein: CASSWTRVYEQYF.